What follows are 16 T cell receptor beta chains derived from one specimen sequenced in a study of blood T cell repertoires in COVID-19. The assay was immunoSEQ multiplex PCR, and TCRdb's table has in-frame clones only and misses some. The sample consists of about 200,000 clones, 80% to 85% of them appearing once. The sequencing sample was made of peripheral blood. The source of these receptors is a woman at least 80 years old with COVID-19, enrolled during active disease.

The rearrangement links TRBV11-1 to TRBJ1-1, with 7 bases matching TRBD1. This CDR3 has 14 amino acids. V lost 5 bases, J lost 3 bases, and 6 bases stayed unmatched. Germline values: CDR1 SGHAT, CDR2 FQDESV (reference sequence). CDR3 nucleotides: TGTGCCAGCAGCGACCAGGGGGGTGACACTGAAGCTTTCTTT. It specifies CASSDQGGDTEAFF.

The V gene is TRBV5-1, the J gene TRBJ2-7; D may be TRBD2 (6 bases). Germline V CDR1 and CDR2: SGHRS, YFSETQ. V was cut by 1 base and J by 9 bases, with 17 bases left in between. The CDR3 length is 14 residues. CDR3 in amino acids: CASSLFSGITLQYF. The CDR3 region has the DNA TGCGCCAGCAGCTTGTTTAGCGGAATTACGCTGCAGTACTTC.

This clone was counted ten times or more. The rearrangement links TRBV2 to TRBJ2-1; TRBD2 aligns across 7 bases. Germline V gives CDR1 SNHLY, CDR2 FYNNEI. Trimming cost V 8 bases and J 8 bases; bases outside gene matches: 12. The CDR3 sequence is 14 residues long. The DNA for the CDR3 is TGTGCCAGCTGTTGGGGGGAGGGTAGCGATGAGCAGTTCTTC. Encoded protein: CASCWGEGSDEQFF.

V gene TRBV6-5 combines with J gene TRBJ1-6, with TRBD1 matching 8 bases. Losses at the gene ends were 6 bases for V and 10 bases for J; bases not matched to a gene: 8. Germline V lookup: CDR1 MNHEY, CDR2 SVGAGI. This CDR3 region has 14 residues. As DNA, the CDR3 is TGTGCCAGCAGGGCACAGGGGGGAAGGTCACCCCTCCACTTT. Protein sequence: CASRAQGGRSPLHF.

This sequence joins TRBV2 and TRBJ1-5; D is uncertain. Germline assignment: CDR1 SNHLY and CDR2 FYNNEI. The CDR3 is made up of 14 amino acids. The V gene lost 2 bases and the J gene lost 0 bases, with 5 bases spanning the gap. CDR3 DNA: TGTGCCAGCAGTGAAATCTATAGCAATCAGCCCCAGCATTTT. The encoded protein is CASSEIYSNQPQHF.

The genes are TRBV28 and TRBJ1-5; 7 positions agree with TRBD1. CDR1 is MDHEN and CDR2 is SYDVKM in the germline V gene. The CDR3 totals 17 residues. V was pared by 0 bases and J by 4 bases, with 9 bases of the junction left unmatched. The CDR3 DNA sequence: TGTGCCAGCAGTTTATGGAGGGGGCGCGATTCGAATCAGCCCCAGCATTTT. This gives the protein CASSLWRGRDSNQPQHF.

V gene TRBV5-1 combines with J gene TRBJ2-3; the D is unclear. The CDR3 covers 14 residues. Germline lookup yields CDR1 SGHRS and CDR2 YFSETQ. Between the trimmed V and J ends, which lost 4 bases and 4 bases, there was a span of 13 bases. CDR3 region: CASSTSDPPDTQYF. The CDR3 DNA follows: TGCGCCAGCAGCACCAGTGATCCCCCAGATACGCAGTATTTT.

This chain joins TRBV11-2 and TRBJ2-1; 9 nucleotides line up with TRBD2. The CDR3 length is 15 residues. The germline V gene has CDR1 SGHAT and CDR2 FQNNGV. J was trimmed by 8 bases and V by 2 bases; bases with no gene match: 7. The CDR3 loop is CASSLTRGGFYEQFF. The CDR3 DNA reads TGTGCCAGCAGCTTAACGCGGGGGGGCTTCTATGAGCAGTTCTTC.

A few counts support this clone. This chain connects TRBV27 to TRBJ2-7; a possible D gene is TRBD1 (6 bases). This CDR3 comprises 14 residues. Germline-derived CDR1 and CDR2 are MNHEY and SMNVEV (reference sequence). Trimming removed 1 base at V and 6 bases at J, with 13 bases between. The CDR3 DNA is TGTGCCAGCAGTTTATTAGGGGGAGTAGGCGAGCAGTACTTC. Translated: CASSLLGGVGEQYF.

V gene TRBV7-3 combines with J gene TRBJ2-1; 9 bases align to TRBD2. The CDR3 runs to 14 residues. Trimming at V came to 2 bases and at J to 7 bases, leaving 3 bases not matched to a gene. Germline lookup yields CDR1 SGHTA and CDR2 FQGTGA. In DNA form, the CDR3 reads TGTGCCAGCAGCTTAGGGACTAGCCCAAATGAGCAGTTCTTC. This codes for CASSLGTSPNEQFF.

This clone was found a few times. The genes are TRBV11-2 and TRBJ2-7, with TRBD1 identical over 7 bases. With 1 base clipped from V and 2 bases from J, the junction kept 5 bases outside the gene matches. The CDR3 is 15 amino acids. Germline CDR1 is SGHAT and CDR2 is FQNNGV. Written as DNA, the CDR3 is TGTGCCAGCAGCTTAGCTCAACAGGGGCCCTACGAGCAGTACTTC. It specifies CASSLAQQGPYEQYF. Looking up the rest from reference TRBV11-2 and TRBJ2-7 gives the full variable domain: EAGVAQSPRYKIIEKRQSVAFWCNPISGHATLYWYQQILGQGPKLLIQFQNNGVVDDSQLPKDRFSAERLKGVDSTLKIQPAKLEDSAVYLCASSLAQQGPYEQYFGPGTRLTVT.

J is TRBJ2-4 and V is TRBV3-1 (or the pseudogene TRBV3-2); 10 nucleotides agree with TRBD1. V was pared by 0 bases and J by 8 bases, with 13 bases of the junction left unmatched. The CDR3 totals 18 residues. CDR1 and CDR2 (germline): LGHDT, YNNKEL (reference sequence). CDR3 coding DNA: TGTGCCAGCAGCCAAGATGGGGGCACCGGGACAGGGGCGGACATTCAGTACTTC. Amino acids: CASSQDGGTGTGADIQYF.

The chain has TRBV9 and TRBJ1-4; D gene uncertain. Trimming stripped 0 bases from V and 8 bases from J, with 14 bases between. The CDR3 runs to 15 residues. The germline gives CDR1 SGDLS, CDR2 YYNGEE. The CDR3 region has the DNA TGTGCCAGCAGCGTAGGCGGTCTAACGAGCGAAAAACTGTTTTTT. This translates into CASSVGGLTSEKLFF.

This clone was seen only once. This chain connects TRBV6-5 to TRBJ2-7, with D possibly being TRBD2 (5 bases). This CDR3 spans 12 amino acids. Germline V CDR1 and CDR2: MNHEY, SVGAGI. The V gene lost 8 bases and the J gene lost 1 base, with 9 bases spanning the gap. The chain's CDR3 is CASQRDSYEQYF. CDR3 in DNA: TGTGCCAGCCAGAGGGATTCCTACGAGCAGTACTTC.

This chain joins TRBV3-1 (or the pseudogene TRBV3-2) and TRBJ2-7, with D unclear. Per the germline V gene, CDR1 is LGHDT and CDR2 is YNNKEL (reference sequence). This CDR3 has 11 amino acids. Between the trimmed V and J ends, which lost 4 bases and 8 bases, there was a span of 9 bases. CDR3 sequence: CASSPGVKQYF. CDR3 DNA: TGTGCCAGCAGCCCAGGTGTCAAGCAGTACTTC.

V gene TRBV4-2 combines with J gene TRBJ2-5, with 10 bases that match TRBD2. The trim removed 0 bases at V and 7 bases at J, leaving 11 bases unmatched. This CDR3 has 17 residues. Germline V gene lookup returns CDR1 LGHNA and CDR2 YNFKEQ. CDR3 loop: CASSQDMSGGAARTQYF. DNA of the CDR3: TGTGCCAGCAGCCAAGATATGAGCGGGGGGGCGGCCCGGACCCAGTACTTC.